This TCR beta chain was profiled in a study of T cell responses to AZD1222 COVID-19 vaccine. The V and J ends lost 2 bases and 2 bases respectively, with 7 bases between them. In germline, CDR1 is SGHTA, CDR2 FQGTGA. The CDR3 length is 14 residues. Sequencing used immunoSEQ multiplex PCR; TCRdb keeps in-frame clones, though not all of them. Here the sample spans some 150,000 clones, approximately 89% being singletons. The material was peripheral blood, obtained on day 0 of AZD1222 vaccination. The chain couples TRBV7-3 to TRBJ1-3; no definite D call. This TCR was sampled from an adult in good health. This CDR3 reads CASSLHGTGNTIYF. CDR3 DNA sequence: TGTGCCAGCAGCTTACACGGGACTGGAAACACCATATATTTT. Based on the CDR3 plus reference TRBV7-3 and TRBJ1-3, the full variable domain is GAGVSQTPSNKVTEKGKYVELRCDPISGHTALYWYRQSLGQGPEFLIYFQGTGAADDSGLPNDRFFAVRPEGSVSTLKIQRTERGDSAVYLCASSLHGTGNTIYFGEGSWLTVV.